One and the same sample provided the 25 T cell receptor beta chains below, sequenced in a study of T cell responses to AZD1222 COVID-19 vaccine. The method was immunoSEQ multiplex PCR; TCRdb's version includes in-frame clones alone and lacks a portion of them. Seen here are about 110,000 clones, about 82% observed once, and the top ten hold about 3%. The sequencing here drew on peripheral blood, taken on day 0 of AZD1222 vaccination. These receptors originate from an adult in good health.

The chain uses TRBV10-3 and TRBJ1-4, with D hard to call. The germline CDR1 and CDR2 sequences are ENHRY and SYGVKD. The V gene lost 6 bases and the J gene lost 0 bases, with 8 bases spanning the gap. The CDR3 extends over 14 amino acids. CDR3 bases: TGTGCCATCAGCACGGAAGCAACTAATGAAAAACTGTTTTTT. Protein: CAISTEATNEKLFF.

The genes are TRBV6-5 and TRBJ1-1; possibly TRBD1 for D (6 bases). CDR1 and CDR2 (germline): MNHEY, SVGAGI. CDR3 length equals 14 residues. Between the trimmed V and J ends, which lost 10 bases and 0 bases, there was a span of 15 bases. The CDR3 region is CATRTASMNTEAFF. The CDR3 nucleotides are TGTGCCACCCGGACAGCCTCCATGAACACTGAAGCTTTCTTT.

The gene calls are TRBV9 and TRBJ2-1; D not resolved. The CDR3 spans 15 residues. Per germline, CDR1 SGDLS and CDR2 YYNGEE. V was trimmed by 0 bases and J by 0 bases, leaving 7 bases between them. The CDR3 is CASSVDLSSYNEQFF. Here the CDR3 DNA reads TGTGCCAGCAGCGTAGATCTGAGCTCCTACAATGAGCAGTTCTTC.

In nucleotides, the CDR3 is TGTGCCAGCAGTCTCGGTGGACAGCCTTATGGCTACACCTTC. It translates to CASSLGGQPYGYTF. J is TRBJ1-2 and V is TRBV6-5, with a tentative D call TRBD1 (6 bases). Between the trimmed V and J ends, which lost 5 bases and 5 bases, there was a span of 15 bases. The CDR3 is made up of 14 amino acids. Germline V gene lookup returns CDR1 MNHEY and CDR2 SVGAGI.

V is TRBV24-1 and J is TRBJ2-4; 12 bases are shared with TRBD1. The germline V gene has CDR1 KGHDR and CDR2 SFDVKD. The CDR3 sequence is 18 residues long. J was trimmed by 3 bases and V by 4 bases; bases with no gene match: 9. The CDR3 loop reads CATSDRGTGGLGKNIQYF. The CDR3 DNA reads TGTGCCACCAGTGACCGGGGGACAGGGGGCCTTGGCAAAAACATTCAGTACTTC.

The V call is TRBV7-3, the J call TRBJ1-2; a weak D match, TRBD1 (5 bases). This CDR3 comprises 13 residues. V dropped 2 bases and J dropped 4 bases, with 8 bases sitting between them. Germline assignment: CDR1 SGHTA and CDR2 FQGTGA. CDR3 region: CASSLGQGYGYTF. CDR3 in DNA: TGTGCCAGCAGCTTAGGGCAGGGCTATGGCTACACCTTC.

The CDR3, as DNA: TGTGCCAGCTCACTACGACAGGCTATGAACACTGAAGCTTTCTTT. Encoded protein: CASSLRQAMNTEAFF. The J gene is TRBJ1-1, the V gene TRBV18; a possible D gene is TRBD1 (6 bases). The V end was cut by 4 bases, the J end by 0 bases, with 12 bases between. Per the germline V gene, CDR1 is KGHSH and CDR2 is LQKENI. The CDR3 has 15 residues.

This clone occurred once. The chain combines TRBV10-3 with TRBJ2-3, with D possibly matching TRBD1 (6 bases). The CDR3 length is 14 residues. Germline V lookup: CDR1 ENHRY, CDR2 SYGVKD. V was shortened by 7 bases and J by 2 bases, with 13 bases between the two germline ends. The CDR3 is CAINRDTSTDTQYF. CDR3 coding DNA: TGTGCCATCAACCGGGACACTTCCACAGATACGCAGTATTTT.

V gene TRBV6-4 combines with J gene TRBJ1-4, with D unclear. Germline CDR1 MRHNA, CDR2 SNTAGT. The length of the CDR3 is 13 residues. The V gene lost 8 bases and the J gene lost 6 bases, with 13 bases spanning the gap. Here the CDR3 DNA reads TGTGCCAGCGGCGGGGAGAGGGATGAAAAACTGTTTTTT. Residues: CASGGERDEKLFF.

This chain uses TRBV4-2 with TRBJ1-2, with D unresolved. Germline values: CDR1 LGHNA, CDR2 YNFKEQ. V was cut by 4 bases and J by 6 bases, with 12 bases left in between. The CDR3 covers 13 residues. CDR3 residues: CASSLLIVDGYTF. The CDR3, as DNA: TGTGCCAGCAGCCTCCTAATTGTGGATGGCTACACCTTC.

J is TRBJ2-1 and V is TRBV5-1; TRBD2 matches at 10 bases. Per the germline V gene, CDR1 is SGHRS and CDR2 is YFSETQ. This CDR3 is built from 15 residues. V was clipped by 0 bases and J by 7 bases; unmatched bases: 4. The CDR3 is CASSLAISGGNEQFF. The CDR3 region has the DNA TGCGCCAGCAGCTTGGCCATTAGCGGGGGGAATGAGCAGTTCTTC.

The genes are TRBV30 and TRBJ2-7; 7 bases are a match to TRBD1. Losses at the gene ends were 5 bases for V and 7 bases for J; bases not matched to a gene: 11. Germline V gene lookup returns CDR1 GTSNPN and CDR2 SVGIG (reference sequence). The CDR3 loop spans 13 amino acids. CDR3 amino acids: CAWAERGPGEQYF. In DNA form, the CDR3 reads TGTGCCTGGGCGGAAAGGGGGCCGGGTGAGCAGTACTTC.

In this sample, this clone is medium-sized. V and J are TRBV7-6 and TRBJ2-1; D is undetermined. CDR1 is SGHVS and CDR2 is FNYEAQ in the germline V gene. V was trimmed by 5 bases and J by 3 bases, leaving 23 bases between them. The CDR3 runs 18 residues. This CDR3 is CASSPRQREGLGYNEQFF. The CDR3 nucleotides read TGTGCCAGCAGCCCCCGGCAGCGCGAAGGTTTAGGCTACAATGAGCAGTTCTTC.

CDR3 region: CASSQEWVIGRLYGYTF. DNA for the CDR3: TGCGCCAGCAGCCAAGAATGGGTCATCGGCAGGCTATATGGCTACACCTTC. This chain connects TRBV4-3 to TRBJ1-2; D remains unclear. From germline, CDR1 is LGHNA and CDR2 YSLEER. Trimming stripped 0 bases from V and 5 bases from J, with 19 bases between. The length of the CDR3 is 17 residues.

This clone was seen once. The chain employs TRBV6-2 or TRBV6-3 and TRBJ1-2, with D uncertain. This CDR3 contains 11 residues. V was shortened by 2 bases and J by 8 bases, with 6 bases between the two germline ends. Germline V lookup: CDR1 MNHEY, CDR2 SVGEGT. The CDR3 reads CASSYGRGYTF. The CDR3 nucleotides are TGTGCCAGCAGTTACGGACGGGGCTACACCTTC.

This chain uses TRBV7-2 with TRBJ1-6, with D uncertain. The V and J ends lost 1 base and 0 bases respectively, with 13 bases between them. CDR3 length: 18 residues. CDR1 is SGHTA and CDR2 is FQGNSA in the germline V gene. The CDR3 DNA reads TGTGCCAGCAGCTTAGTCCCCCTCGGCAGCTCCTATAATTCACCCCTCCACTTT. Translating gives CASSLVPLGSSYNSPLHF.

V gene TRBV9 combines with J gene TRBJ2-2; 9 nucleotides line up with TRBD1. After removal of 0 bases from V and 0 bases from J, the junction contained 3 bases not matched to a gene. CDR3 length: 17 residues. Germline lookup yields CDR1 SGDLS and CDR2 YYNGEE. The CDR3 DNA is TGTGCCAGCAGCGTAGCCCGACAGGGGGCGAACACCGGGGAGCTGTTTTTT. Translated, it gives CASSVARQGANTGELFF.

The chain combines TRBV7-8 with TRBJ1-2; 8 bases line up with TRBD1. The CDR3 spans 16 residues. The germline V gene has CDR1 SGHVS and CDR2 FQNEAQ. V shed 5 bases, J shed 8 bases, and the junction held 16 bases outside the gene matches. As DNA, the CDR3 is TGTGCCAGCAGCCAAGGGGACAGGTGGGGCTATGGAGGCTACACCTTC. Protein sequence: CASSQGDRWGYGGYTF.

This chain joins TRBV28 and TRBJ2-2; D call uncertain. This CDR3 is built from 12 residues. V lost 8 bases to trimming and J lost 2 bases, with 6 bases between them. Germline CDR1 is MDHEN and CDR2 is SYDVKM. CDR3 DNA: TGTGCCAGCCCCGGTAACACCGGGGAGCTGTTTTTT. Its translation is CASPGNTGELFF.

The chain couples TRBV5-1 to TRBJ2-1; maybe TRBD2 (5 bases). This CDR3 is built from 15 residues. From germline, CDR1 is SGHRS and CDR2 YFSETQ. V was cut by 4 bases and J by 0 bases, with 11 bases left in between. DNA of the CDR3: TGCGCCAGCAGCCCGGCTGGGAGCTCCTACAATGAGCAGTTCTTC. Its protein is CASSPAGSSYNEQFF.

The gene calls are TRBV6-2 or TRBV6-3 and TRBJ2-3, with 14 bases that match TRBD2. Germline V gene lookup returns CDR1 MNHEY and CDR2 SVGEGT. The length of the CDR3 is 20 residues. Trimming cost V 7 bases and J 0 bases; bases outside gene matches: 15. The CDR3 sequence: CASNPWTSGGTKTSTDTQYF. The DNA of the CDR3 is TGTGCCAGCAACCCATGGACTAGCGGGGGGACAAAGACTAGCACAGATACGCAGTATTTT.

The gene calls are TRBV6-2 or TRBV6-3 and TRBJ1-2, with 8 positions matching TRBD1. The CDR3 has 16 amino acids. The V gene's germline CDR1 is MNHEY and CDR2 SVGEGT. V lost 2 bases to trimming and J lost 1 base; unmatched junction nucleotides: 6. The CDR3 bases are TGTGCCAGCAGTTACCACCCGACAGGGGTTAACTATGGCTACACCTTC. This codes for CASSYHPTGVNYGYTF.

The chain is built from TRBV27 and TRBJ1-4, with TRBD1 matching 7 bases. CDR3 size: 16 residues. CDR1 is MNHEY, CDR2 SMNVEV, per germline (reference sequence). The V and J ends lost 4 bases and 8 bases, in that order; junction bases with no gene match: 13. The CDR3 coding sequence is TGTGCCAGCAGTTCCTTCCTACAGGGGACTGGCGAAAAACTGTTTTTT. Encoded protein: CASSSFLQGTGEKLFF.

J is TRBJ1-5 and V is TRBV7-2, with D uncertain. The germline V and J ends were trimmed by 1 base and 0 bases, with 7 bases remaining between them. The CDR3 runs 15 residues. Germline CDR1 SGHTA, CDR2 FQGNSA. CDR3: CASSLDGDSNQPQHF. The DNA of the CDR3 is TGTGCCAGCAGCTTAGATGGGGATAGCAATCAGCCCCAGCATTTT.

The rearrangement links TRBV13 to TRBJ1-4, with 8 nucleotides matching TRBD1. Germline CDR1 reads PRHDT; CDR2 reads FYEKMQ (reference sequence). The trim removed 5 bases at V and 3 bases at J, leaving 5 bases unmatched. The CDR3 spans 15 residues. CDR3 amino acids: CASSLGQGANEKLFF. Written as DNA, the CDR3 is TGTGCCAGCAGCCTCGGACAGGGTGCTAATGAAAAACTGTTTTTT.